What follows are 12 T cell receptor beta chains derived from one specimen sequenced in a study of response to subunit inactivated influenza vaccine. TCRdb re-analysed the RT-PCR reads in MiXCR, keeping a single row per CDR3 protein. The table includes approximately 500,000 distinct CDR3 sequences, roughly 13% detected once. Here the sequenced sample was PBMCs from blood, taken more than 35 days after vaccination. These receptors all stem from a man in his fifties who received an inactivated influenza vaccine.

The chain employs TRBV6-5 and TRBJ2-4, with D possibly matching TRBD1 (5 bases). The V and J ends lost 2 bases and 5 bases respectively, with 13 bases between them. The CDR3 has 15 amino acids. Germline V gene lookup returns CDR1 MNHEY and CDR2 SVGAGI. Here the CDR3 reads CASSYGADGQNIQYF. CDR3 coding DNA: TGTGCCAGCAGTTACGGGGCAGACGGCCAAAACATTCAGTACTTC.

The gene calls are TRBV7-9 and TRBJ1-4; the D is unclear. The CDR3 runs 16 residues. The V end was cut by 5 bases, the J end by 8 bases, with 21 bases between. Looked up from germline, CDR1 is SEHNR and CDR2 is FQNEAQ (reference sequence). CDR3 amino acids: CASSRLSSGLEEKLFF. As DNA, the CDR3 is TGTGCCAGCAGCCGCTTATCTTCGGGTTTAGAGGAAAAACTGTTTTTT.

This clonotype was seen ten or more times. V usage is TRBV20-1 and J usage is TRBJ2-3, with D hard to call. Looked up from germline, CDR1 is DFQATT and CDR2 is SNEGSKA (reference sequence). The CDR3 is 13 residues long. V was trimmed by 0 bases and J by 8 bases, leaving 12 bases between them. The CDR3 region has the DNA TGCAGTGCTAGAGACTCCTTTGTCCTTACGCAGTATTTT. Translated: CSARDSFVLTQYF.

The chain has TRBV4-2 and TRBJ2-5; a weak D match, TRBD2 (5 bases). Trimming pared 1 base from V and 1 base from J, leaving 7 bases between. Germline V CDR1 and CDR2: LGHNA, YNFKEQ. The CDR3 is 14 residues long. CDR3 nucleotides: TGTGCCAGCAGCCAAGTAGCGCTCCAAGAGACCCAGTACTTC. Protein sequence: CASSQVALQETQYF.

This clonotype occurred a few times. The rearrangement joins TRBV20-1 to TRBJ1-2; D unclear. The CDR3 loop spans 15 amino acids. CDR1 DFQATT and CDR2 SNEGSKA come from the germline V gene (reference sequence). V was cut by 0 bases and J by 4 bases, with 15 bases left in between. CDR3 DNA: TGCAGTGCTAGAGAAGGGTCAACAGCAGGCTATGGCTACACCTTC. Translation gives CSAREGSTAGYGYTF.

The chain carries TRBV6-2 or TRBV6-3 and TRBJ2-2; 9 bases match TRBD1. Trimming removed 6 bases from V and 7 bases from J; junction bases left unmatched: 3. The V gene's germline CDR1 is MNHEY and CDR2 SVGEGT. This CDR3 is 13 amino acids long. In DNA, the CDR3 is TGTGCCAGCAGGGACAGGGGTAGCGGGGAGCTGTTTTTT. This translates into CASRDRGSGELFF.

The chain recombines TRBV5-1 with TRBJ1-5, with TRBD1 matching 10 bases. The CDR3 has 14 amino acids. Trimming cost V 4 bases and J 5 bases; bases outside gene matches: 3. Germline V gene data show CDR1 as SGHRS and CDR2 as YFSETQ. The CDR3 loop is CASSEGQGDQPQHF. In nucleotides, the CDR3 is TGCGCCAGCAGCGAAGGACAGGGGGATCAGCCCCAGCATTTT.

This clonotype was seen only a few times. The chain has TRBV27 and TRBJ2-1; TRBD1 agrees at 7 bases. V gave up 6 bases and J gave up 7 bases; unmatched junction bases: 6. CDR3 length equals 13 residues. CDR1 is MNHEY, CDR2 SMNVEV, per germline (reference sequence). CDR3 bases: TGTGCCAGCAGGCAGACAGGGAAGAATGAGCAGTTCTTC. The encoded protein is CASRQTGKNEQFF.

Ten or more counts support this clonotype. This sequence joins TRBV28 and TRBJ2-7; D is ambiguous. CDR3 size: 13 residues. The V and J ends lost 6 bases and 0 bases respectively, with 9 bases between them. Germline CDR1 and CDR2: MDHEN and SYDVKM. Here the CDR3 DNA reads TGTGCCAGCAGAATAGGGTTCTCCTACGAGCAGTACTTC. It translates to CASRIGFSYEQYF.

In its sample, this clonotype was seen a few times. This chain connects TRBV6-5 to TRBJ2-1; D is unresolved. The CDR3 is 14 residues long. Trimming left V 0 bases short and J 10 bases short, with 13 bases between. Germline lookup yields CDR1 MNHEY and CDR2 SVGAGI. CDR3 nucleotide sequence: TGTGCCAGCAGTTACTCGACGGGTCTGAGGGAGCAGTTCTTC. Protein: CASSYSTGLREQFF.

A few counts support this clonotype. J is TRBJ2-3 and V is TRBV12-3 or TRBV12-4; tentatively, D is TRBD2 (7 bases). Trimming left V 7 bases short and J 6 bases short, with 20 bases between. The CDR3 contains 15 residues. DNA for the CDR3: TGTGCCAGCACACGGGGCGGGGGCCTGCTGGATACGCAGTATTTT. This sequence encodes CASTRGGGLLDTQYF.

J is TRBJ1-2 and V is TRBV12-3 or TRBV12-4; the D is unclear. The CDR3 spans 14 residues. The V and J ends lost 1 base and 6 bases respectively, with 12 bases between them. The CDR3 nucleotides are TGTGCCAGCAGTTTAGGCACACAAAACCATGGCTACACCTTC. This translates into CASSLGTQNHGYTF.